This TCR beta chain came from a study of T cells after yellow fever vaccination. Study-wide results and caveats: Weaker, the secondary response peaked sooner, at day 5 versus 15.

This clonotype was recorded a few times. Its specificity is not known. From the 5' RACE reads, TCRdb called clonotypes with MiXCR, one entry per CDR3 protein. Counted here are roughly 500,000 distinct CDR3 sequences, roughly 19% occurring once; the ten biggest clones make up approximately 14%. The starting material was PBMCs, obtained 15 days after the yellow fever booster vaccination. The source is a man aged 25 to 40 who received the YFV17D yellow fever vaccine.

The CDR3 DNA sequence: TGTGCCAGCAGCTTCACTAGCTCCTACAATGAGCAGTTCTTC. It encodes CASSFTSSYNEQFF. This sequence joins TRBV7-3 and TRBJ2-1; TRBD2 is a possible D gene (5 bases). The V end was cut by 3 bases, the J end by 0 bases, with 6 bases between. Germline assignment: CDR1 SGHTA and CDR2 FQGTGA. The CDR3 contains 14 residues.